One sample yielded the 10 T cell receptor beta chains listed below, sequenced in a study of blood T cell repertoires in COVID-19. Data came from immunoSEQ multiplex PCR; TCRdb stores just in-frame clones and leaves some out. This table holds 220,000 or so clones, roughly 84% found once. Sequenced: peripheral blood. These receptors were obtained from a woman older than 75 with acute or convalescent COVID-19.

This chain connects TRBV27 to TRBJ1-1; D gene unclear. V was clipped by 4 bases and J by 6 bases, with 15 bases between them. CDR3 length: 14 residues. From germline, CDR1 is MNHEY and CDR2 SMNVEV (reference sequence). CDR3 loop: CASSSRIASAEAFF. As DNA, the CDR3 is TGTGCCAGCAGTTCACGGATCGCCAGCGCTGAAGCTTTCTTT.

J is TRBJ2-1 and V is TRBV15, with 8 bases matching TRBD1. The trim removed 1 base at V and 2 bases at J, leaving 4 bases unmatched. The CDR3 is 16 amino acids. Germline loops: CDR1 LNHNV, CDR2 YYDKDF (reference sequence). The CDR3 protein is CATSRASQGAYNEQFF. CDR3 in DNA: TGTGCCACCAGCAGAGCCTCACAGGGGGCCTACAATGAGCAGTTCTTC.

The V and J genes are TRBV28 and TRBJ1-1; 12 bases agree with TRBD1. Germline values: CDR1 MDHEN, CDR2 SYDVKM. Unmatched junction bases numbered 6, after V lost 2 bases and J lost 5 bases. This CDR3 comprises 16 residues. The CDR3 reads CASSLVGQGAGTEAFF. For the CDR3, the DNA is TGTGCCAGCAGTTTAGTGGGACAGGGGGCGGGGACTGAAGCTTTCTTT.

The V call is TRBV5-6, the J call TRBJ1-1, with a tentative D call TRBD1 (5 bases). Trimming removed 3 bases at V and 0 bases at J, with 9 bases between. The CDR3 covers 14 residues. Per germline, CDR1 SGHDT and CDR2 YYEEEE. CDR3 bases: TGTGCCAGCAGCTGGGGACTTATGAACACTGAAGCTTTCTTT. Protein product: CASSWGLMNTEAFF.

This chain links TRBV25-1 with TRBJ1-6; no firm D call. The germline gives CDR1 MGHDK, CDR2 SYGVNS. Trimming left V 5 bases short and J 2 bases short, with 10 bases between. There are 15 residues in the CDR3. In DNA, the CDR3 is TGTGCCAGCAGTCCGGTCGGGACCTATAATTCACCCCTCCACTTT. It encodes CASSPVGTYNSPLHF. Variable domain in full (rest from reference TRBV25-1 and TRBJ1-6): EADIYQTPRYLVIGTGKKITLECSQTMGHDKMYWYQQDPGMELHLIHYSYGVNSTEKGDLSSESTVSRIRTEHFPLTLESARPSHTSQYLCASSPVGTYNSPLHFGNGTRLTVT.

The rearrangement uses TRBV5-6 and TRBJ2-1, with 7 nucleotides matching TRBD2. Per the germline V gene, CDR1 is SGHDT and CDR2 is YYEEEE. V dropped 6 bases and J dropped 0; count of bases not matched to a gene: 9. The CDR3 contains 16 residues. The CDR3 coding sequence is TGTGCCAGCACCCCTCGGGGGGTGAGCTCCTACAATGAGCAGTTCTTC. Its protein product is CASTPRGVSSYNEQFF.

V gene TRBV29-1 combines with J gene TRBJ1-2; 9 bases map to TRBD1. Per germline, CDR1 SQVTM and CDR2 ANQGSEA. The CDR3 has 12 residues. V shed 7 bases and J 7 bases; nucleotides not matched to a gene: 7. As DNA, the CDR3 is TGCAGCGCCGAGACAGGGGGATCTGGCTACACCTTC. As protein: CSAETGGSGYTF. Variable domain in full (rest from reference TRBV29-1 and TRBJ1-2): SAVISQKPSRDICQRGTSLTIQCQVDSQVTMMFWYRQQPGQSLTLIATANQGSEATYESGFVIDKFPISRPNLTFSTLTVSNMSPEDSSIYLCSAETGGSGYTFGSGTRLTVV.

The chain joins TRBV10-3 to TRBJ2-2; D uncertain. CDR1 and CDR2 (germline): ENHRY, SYGVKD. Trimming removed 6 bases from V and 3 bases from J, with 11 bases in between. The CDR3 is 14 residues long. The CDR3 sequence: CAISPRIDTGELFF. The DNA of the CDR3 is TGTGCCATCAGCCCGAGGATCGACACCGGGGAGCTGTTTTTT.

J is TRBJ1-2 and V is TRBV24-1, with D uncertain. From germline, CDR1 is KGHDR and CDR2 SFDVKD. Trimming removed 3 bases from V and 5 bases from J, with 12 bases in between. The CDR3 contains 14 residues. The CDR3 sequence: CATSDSGRSYGYTF. The CDR3 DNA reads as TGTGCCACCAGTGATAGCGGGAGGTCGTATGGCTACACCTTC.

The DNA for the CDR3 is TGTGCCAGCAGGCGAGCCACTGGGACCCAGTACTTC. This gives the protein CASRRATGTQYF. The gene calls are TRBV12-3 or TRBV12-4 and TRBJ2-5; D remains unclear. Trimming cost V 6 bases and J 7 bases, with 12 bases left between them. This CDR3 has 12 residues.